This TCR beta chain was recovered during a study of blood T cell repertoires in COVID-19. The table came from immunoSEQ multiplex PCR; TCRdb's copy has only in-frame clones and leaves some out. The sample records some 50,000 clones, 89% being singletons. The sequencing sample was made of peripheral blood. This sequence originates from a man in his sixties with acute or convalescent COVID-19.

DNA of the CDR3: TGTGCCAGCAGCCACGGGACACACCAAGAGTACCGACTTACCTACGAGCAGTACTTC. Its protein is CASSHGTHQEYRLTYEQYF. This chain connects TRBV14 to TRBJ2-7, with a tentative D call TRBD1 (6 bases). The ends were cut back, 3 bases at V and 2 bases at J, with 26 bases in the middle. The germline CDR1 and CDR2 sequences are SGHDN and FVKESK. CDR3 length: 19 amino acids.